This is a list of T cell receptor beta chains from one sample in a study of Ad26.COV2.S vaccination and SARS-CoV-2 variants. Profiled with immunoSEQ multiplex PCR; TCRdb holds only in-frame clones, not every one. The sample includes roughly 500,000 clones, about 88% of them seen just once. The specimen comprised peripheral blood, sampled in a trial of Ad26.COV2.S vaccine versus placebo. The source of these receptors is a person between 18 and 65 years old who received the Ad26.COV2.S COVID-19 vaccine or a placebo. CDR3s include the opening cysteine and the closing phenylalanine or tryptophan. The D gene is left open where the match is weak. Clone size is stated in some rows and not others, as once, few, many or a class when expanded.

TRBJ1-5,TRBV28,NA,few,TGTGCCAGCAGTTTGAGCCAGCCCCAGCATTTT,CASSLSQPQHF
TRBJ2-7,TRBV6-5,TRBD1,NA,TGTGCCAGTACAGACAGGGCTTACGAGCAGTACTTC,CASTDRAYEQYF
TRBJ2-1,TRBV9,NA,NA,TGTGCCAGCAGCCTCGCGGACTACAATGAGCAGTTCTTC,CASSLADYNEQFF
TRBJ1-2,TRBV29-1,TRBD1,NA,TGCAGCGCAGGGGGGGATCGTGGCTACACCTTC,CSAGGDRGYTF
TRBJ1-3,TRBV19,NA,NA,TGTGCCAGTAGTATAACGGGCTCTGGAAACACCATATATTTT,CASSITGSGNTIYF
TRBJ2-7,TRBV4-3,TRBD2,NA,TGCGCCAGCAGCCAAGAATCCCAGCGGGGGACTTCCTCCTTGGGGTACGAGCAGTACTTC,CASSQESQRGTSSLGYEQYF
TRBJ1-2,TRBV18,TRBD1,NA,TGTGCCAGCTCACTAGGACAGGGGGACAACTATGGCTACACCTTC,CASSLGQGDNYGYTF
TRBJ1-6,TRBV7-2,NA,few,TGTGCCAGCAGCTGGGGGTCGTTGGCTAATTCACCCCTCCACTTT,CASSWGSLANSPLHF
TRBJ2-1,TRBV7-2,NA,NA,TGTGCCAGCAGCTCCCTGAGACCAGGGCGGAACAATGAGCAGTTCTTC,CASSSLRPGRNNEQFF
TRBJ2-3,TRBV5-1,TRBD2,NA,TGCGCCAGCAGCTTGGTTTCCGGGGGGAAAGATACGCAGTATTTT,CASSLVSGGKDTQYF
TRBJ2-2,TRBV9,TRBD1,NA,TGTGCCAGCAGGGACAGGTCCACCGGGGAGCTGTTTTTT,CASRDRSTGELFF
TRBJ1-5,TRBV2,NA,NA,TGTGCCGGCGCCGTGGGGGGGACGGACCAGCCCCAGCATTTT,CAGAVGGTDQPQHF
TRBJ1-5,TRBV4-3,NA,NA,TGCGCCAGCAGCCAAGAGGCGGGTAATCAGCCCCAGCATTTT,CASSQEAGNQPQHF
TRBJ2-7,TRBV5-1,NA,NA,TGCGCCAGCAGCTTGGGACGCCGAAGGACGGAACCCTACGAGCAGTACTTC,CASSLGRRRTEPYEQYF
TRBJ1-1,TRBV4-3,NA,NA,TGCGCCAGCAGCCAAGCCGGCACGAACACTGAAGCTTTCTTT,CASSQAGTNTEAFF
TRBJ2-2,TRBV5-4,NA,NA,TGTGCCAGCAGCTTGCTGAACACCGGGGAGCTGTTTTTT,CASSLLNTGELFF
TRBJ1-3,TRBV3-1/TRBV3-2,TRBD1,NA,TGTGCCAGCAGGGCCGGGCTTACAGGGGACGGAAACACCATATATTTT,CASRAGLTGDGNTIYF
TRBJ2-3,TRBV5-1,NA,NA,TGCGCCAGCAGCTTGGGGATAGACTCCCTAGGGAGCACAGATACGCAGTATTTT,CASSLGIDSLGSTDTQYF
TRBJ1-4,TRBV7-9,NA,NA,TGTGCCAGCAGCTTAGTACGTCGGGATAATGAAAAACTGTTTTTT,CASSLVRRDNEKLFF
TRBJ1-3,TRBV5-1,NA,NA,TGCGCCAGCAGCTTGGGCAGGAGCTCTGGAAACACCATATATTTT,CASSLGRSSGNTIYF
TRBJ1-2,TRBV7-9,NA,NA,TGTGCCAGCAGCTTTGGAAACTATGGCTACACCTTC,CASSFGNYGYTF
TRBJ2-6,TRBV5-4,NA,NA,TGTGCCAGCAGCTTGGACCAGGGATCTGGGGCCAACGTCCTGACTTTC,CASSLDQGSGANVLTF
TRBJ2-4,TRBV4-1,TRBD2,NA,TGCGCCAGCAGCCACGCCGCGGGGGGGGCTGGCAAAAACATTCAGTACTTC,CASSHAAGGAGKNIQYF
TRBJ2-1,TRBV11-2,NA,NA,TGTGCCAGCAGCTTTAGTCTCAACAATGAGCAGTTCTTC,CASSFSLNNEQFF
TRBJ2-3,TRBV7-2,TRBD1,NA,TGTGCCAGCAGCTCCTACAGGGGAACAGATACGCAGTATTTT,CASSSYRGTDTQYF